Included here is one T cell receptor beta chain sequence, with context. The sample belongs to a study of blood T cell repertoires in COVID-19. Across the whole study: Samples of COVID-19 (acute and convalescent) were obtained from the United States, Italy and Spain.

The table came from immunoSEQ multiplex PCR; TCRdb's copy has only in-frame clones and leaves some out. Of roughly 200,000 clones in the sample, 80% were seen once. This receptor was identified in a man in his 60s with acute or convalescent COVID-19. Sequenced input: peripheral blood.

The CDR3 sequence is CATSDGGGQMGPQHF. The CDR3 DNA follows: TGTGCCACCAGTGATGGGGGGGGGCAAATGGGGCCCCAGCATTTT. This chain uses TRBV24-1 with TRBJ1-5; D may be TRBD1 (6 bases). The germline V gene has CDR1 KGHDR and CDR2 SFDVKD. V was shortened by 3 bases and J by 9 bases, with 17 bases between the two germline ends. The CDR3 spans 15 residues.